The 27 T cell receptor beta chains listed next were all sequenced from one sample in a study of beta chain features in type 1 diabetes. cDNA synthesis used the whole RNA isolate, giving expressed TCRB sequences. The table came from immunoSEQ multiplex PCR; TCRdb's copy has only in-frame clones and leaves some out. The data contain a few hundred thousand clones, about 14% of them singletons. The sequencing input was naive CD4+ T cells from blood. The receptors come from a woman aged 18-35 years in good health.

This clone turned up a few times. The genes are TRBV30 and TRBJ2-5, with 7 nucleotides matching TRBD2. The ends lost 3 bases at V and 2 bases at J; junction bases unmatched: 6. CDR1 is GTSNPN, CDR2 SVGIG, per germline (reference sequence). The CDR3 is 14 residues long. Here the CDR3 reads CAWRESGGQETQYF. CDR3 DNA: TGTGCCTGGAGAGAATCGGGGGGACAAGAGACCCAGTACTTC.

Worth noting for this clone: The sample carries other DNA sequences with the same CDR3. The J gene is TRBJ2-3, the V gene TRBV27; D unresolved. The germline V gene encodes CDR1 MNHEY and CDR2 SMNVEV (reference sequence). The CDR3 extends over 12 amino acids. The V end lost 3 bases, the J end lost 2 bases, and 3 bases lay between the germline ends. CDR3 sequence reads: CASSFNTDTQYF. The CDR3 DNA follows: TGTGCCAGCAGTTTCAACACAGATACGCAGTATTTT.

This clone was detected a few times. The chain has TRBV4-2 and TRBJ2-1, with 14 bases aligning to TRBD2. Germline CDR1 reads LGHNA; CDR2 reads YNFKEQ. V dropped 1 base and J dropped 8; count of bases not matched to a gene: 13. CDR3 length equals 19 residues. The CDR3 reads CASSQVRGLAGGREDEQFF. CDR3 in DNA: TGTGCCAGCAGCCAAGTTAGAGGACTAGCGGGAGGTAGGGAGGATGAGCAGTTCTTC.

J is TRBJ1-5 and V is TRBV2, with a weak D call TRBD1 (5 bases). The CDR3 has 15 residues. V was clipped by 1 base and J by 2 bases, with 9 bases between them. The V gene's germline CDR1 is SNHLY and CDR2 FYNNEI. The CDR3: CASSEEGTGNQPQHF. The CDR3, as DNA: TGTGCCAGCAGTGAAGAGGGGACTGGCAATCAGCCCCAGCATTTT.

The V and J genes are TRBV19 and TRBJ1-2; D uncertain. Between the trimmed V and J ends, which lost 5 bases and 4 bases, there was a span of 11 bases. The germline CDR1 and CDR2 sequences are LNHDA and SQIVND (reference sequence). The CDR3 spans 13 residues. As DNA, the CDR3 is TGTGCCAGTAGTGAGGCGGAGAGCTATGGCTACACCTTC. Its protein product is CASSEAESYGYTF.

The chain joins TRBV5-1 to TRBJ2-1; 11 nucleotides agree with TRBD2. In germline, CDR1 is SGHRS, CDR2 YFSETQ. The CDR3 is 18 residues long. After removal of 0 bases from V and 5 bases from J, the junction contained 10 bases not matched to a gene. The CDR3 protein is CASSLALAGGGGNNEQFF. The CDR3 region has the DNA TGCGCCAGCAGCTTGGCGCTAGCGGGAGGAGGGGGAAACAATGAGCAGTTCTTC. Variable domain in full (rest from reference TRBV5-1 and TRBJ2-1): KAGVTQTPRYLIKTRGQQVTLSCSPISGHRSVSWYQQTPGQGLQFLFEYFSETQRNKGNFPGRFSGRQFSNSRSEMNVSTLELGDSALYLCASSLALAGGGGNNEQFFGPGTRLTVL.

Here the CDR3 reads CASSRTSGSTYEQYF. In DNA, the CDR3 is TGCGCCAGCAGCCGAACTAGCGGGAGCACCTACGAGCAGTACTTC. The rearrangement uses TRBV4-3 and TRBJ2-7; 11 bases agree with TRBD2. This CDR3 contains 15 residues. V lost 4 bases to trimming and J lost 2 bases; unmatched junction nucleotides: 4. Germline lookup yields CDR1 LGHNA and CDR2 YSLEER.

This chain links TRBV5-1 with TRBJ2-3; TRBD2 aligns across 9 bases. V gave up 6 bases and J gave up 4 bases; unmatched junction bases: 6. The CDR3 is made up of 14 amino acids. Germline V lookup: CDR1 SGHRS, CDR2 YFSETQ. The CDR3 region has the DNA TGCGCCAGCATAAGCGGGAGGATCCCAGATACGCAGTATTTT. The encoded protein is CASISGRIPDTQYF.

Only a few counts were recorded for this clone. The chain is built from TRBV29-1 and TRBJ1-3; 9 bases agree with TRBD1. V trimming: 6 bases; J trimming: 3 bases; junction bases outside the gene matches: 9. This CDR3 comprises 15 residues. Germline CDR1 and CDR2: SQVTM and ANQGSEA. In DNA form, the CDR3 reads TGCAGCGTAACTTACAGGGGGCGAAATGGAAACACCATATATTTT. It yields the protein CSVTYRGRNGNTIYF.

This clone was found a few times. This same CDR3 is encoded by further DNA sequences in the sample. The rearrangement links TRBV5-1 to TRBJ2-1, with 12 bases fitting TRBD2. The germline V gene has CDR1 SGHRS and CDR2 YFSETQ. This CDR3 has 15 amino acids. With V trimmed by 5 bases and J by 3 bases, 3 bases remained unmatched. The CDR3 reads CASSQTSGSYNEQFF. The CDR3, as DNA: TGCGCCAGCAGTCAGACTAGCGGGAGCTACAATGAGCAGTTCTTC.

This clone was picked up a small number of times. The rearrangement links TRBV5-5 to TRBJ2-2; 7 bases match TRBD1. V was clipped by 0 bases and J by 1 base; unmatched bases: 0. Germline CDR1 is SGHKS and CDR2 is YYEKEE (reference sequence). This CDR3 is 15 amino acids long. CDR3 region: CASSLGQGNTGELFF. The CDR3 DNA reads TGTGCCAGCAGCTTGGGACAGGGGAACACCGGGGAGCTGTTTTTT.

The chain has TRBV4-2 and TRBJ2-7; 8 bases match TRBD1. J was trimmed by 7 bases and V by 4 bases; bases with no gene match: 12. CDR1 LGHNA and CDR2 YNFKEQ come from the germline V gene. The CDR3 consists of 15 residues. The CDR3 bases are TGTGCCAGCAGCCTACTCGGACAGGGTGACGGGGAGCAGTACTTC. Amino acids: CASSLLGQGDGEQYF.

This clone was seen a few times. The chain couples TRBV5-1 to TRBJ2-3, with 13 bases lining up with TRBD2. This CDR3 contains 18 residues. V gave up 0 bases and J gave up 6 bases; unmatched junction bases: 10. Germline values: CDR1 SGHRS, CDR2 YFSETQ. CDR3 sequence (DNA): TGCGCCAGCAGCTTGGGGACTAGCGGGAGAATAGGCGTGGATACGCAGTATTTT. As protein: CASSLGTSGRIGVDTQYF.

The chain couples TRBV29-1 to TRBJ2-2, with 11 bases identical to TRBD2. The length of the CDR3 is 15 residues. In germline, CDR1 is SQVTM, CDR2 ANQGSEA. J lost 7 bases, V lost 4 bases, and 8 bases had no gene match. The DNA of the CDR3 is TGCAGCGTTGCGGTACTAGCGGGAGTCGACGGGGAGCTGTTTTTT. Translated: CSVAVLAGVDGELFF.

This sequence joins TRBV29-1 and TRBJ1-1; TRBD1 is a possible D gene (6 bases). The CDR3 runs 13 residues. Germline CDR1 is SQVTM and CDR2 is ANQGSEA. V lost 6 bases and J lost 5, with 16 bases in between. The CDR3 is CSVAPGQGTEAFF. Here the CDR3 DNA reads TGCAGCGTGGCCCCAGGGCAGGGGACTGAAGCTTTCTTT.

This clone was seen a handful of times. The chain uses TRBV18 and TRBJ1-2, with D tentatively TRBD1 (5 bases). The CDR3 totals 15 residues. The germline gives CDR1 KGHSH, CDR2 LQKENI. V dropped 3 bases and J dropped 4 bases, with 15 bases sitting between them. The CDR3 DNA sequence: TGTGCCAGCTCACCGAACGACAGAGTTAGCTATGGCTACACCTTC. It is translated as CASSPNDRVSYGYTF.

The chain is built from TRBV28 and TRBJ2-1, with 11 bases matching TRBD2. The CDR3 length is 16 residues. Per the germline V gene, CDR1 is MDHEN and CDR2 is SYDVKM. J gave up 7 bases and V 8 bases, and 13 bases lay outside the gene matches. As DNA, the CDR3 is TGTGCCAGCGATCCGATGCTAGCGGGAGGAGGGAATGAGCAGTTCTTC. Translation gives CASDPMLAGGGNEQFF.

This clone was observed a few times. The V and J genes are TRBV29-1 and TRBJ1-1, with D unclear. The V gene lost 4 bases and the J gene lost 5 bases, with 11 bases spanning the gap. This CDR3 comprises 12 residues. CDR1 SQVTM and CDR2 ANQGSEA come from the germline V gene. The CDR3 loop reads CSVGELRTEAFF. The CDR3 DNA follows: TGCAGCGTTGGGGAGCTACGGACTGAAGCTTTCTTT.

This chain links TRBV11-2 with TRBJ1-5; no clear D. The V gene's germline CDR1 is SGHAT and CDR2 FQNNGV. This CDR3 has 14 residues. Trimming shortened V by 1 base and J by 2 bases, and 6 bases separated the two germline ends. CDR3 sequence reads: CASSLGSGNQPQHF. The CDR3 DNA follows: TGTGCCAGCAGCTTAGGTTCGGGCAATCAGCCCCAGCATTTT.

This clone was counted a few times. This sequence joins TRBV1 and TRBJ2-2; the table's D call of TRBD1 was not tested on the DNA. TRBV1 is tagged as a pseudogene. This CDR3 comprises 17 residues. CDR3 coding DNA: TGCACCAGCAGCCTCCCACAGGGGGTTGGGAACACCGGGGAGCTGTTTTTT. Translated, it gives CTSSLPQGVGNTGELFF.

This chain uses TRBV7-9 with TRBJ2-3; no definite D call. V lost 0 bases to trimming and J lost 3 bases, with 7 bases between them. Per the germline V gene, CDR1 is SEHNR and CDR2 is FQNEAQ (reference sequence). This CDR3 is built from 14 residues. The CDR3 is CASSLATSTDTQYF. Here the CDR3 DNA reads TGTGCCAGCAGCTTAGCCACTTCGACAGATACGCAGTATTTT.

Regarding this clone: Different DNA sequences within this sample yield the same CDR3. J is TRBJ2-3 and V is TRBV5-4, with 13 bases lining up with TRBD2. Losses at the gene ends were 2 bases for V and 6 bases for J; bases not matched to a gene: 3. The CDR3 contains 15 residues. CDR1 is SGHNT and CDR2 is YYREEE in the germline V gene (reference sequence). The CDR3 here is CASSFGTSGIDTQYF. Written as DNA, the CDR3 is TGTGCCAGCAGCTTCGGGACTAGCGGGATTGATACGCAGTATTTT.

This clone was recorded a few times. At the DNA level, this CDR3 is encoded by other sequences in the same sample as well. The chain has TRBV30 and TRBJ2-1; D not certain. CDR3 length equals 13 residues. V was trimmed by 4 bases and J by 0 bases, leaving 7 bases between them. Looked up from germline, CDR1 is GTSNPN and CDR2 is SVGIG (reference sequence). The CDR3 reads CAWTPSSYNEQFF. The CDR3 nucleotides are TGTGCCTGGACTCCCAGCTCCTACAATGAGCAGTTCTTC.

This clone was seen a handful of times. The same CDR3 is also encoded by other DNA sequences in this sample. V usage is TRBV18 and J usage is TRBJ2-7; TRBD1 might be the D (5 bases). This CDR3 spans 14 amino acids. Germline loops: CDR1 KGHSH, CDR2 LQKENI. The V gene lost 2 bases and the J gene lost 4 bases, with 12 bases spanning the gap. This CDR3 reads CASSPTDRAYEQYF. CDR3 in DNA: TGTGCCAGCTCACCAACAGACAGAGCGTACGAGCAGTACTTC.

V gene TRBV7-2 combines with J gene TRBJ1-5; maybe TRBD1 (5 bases). Trimming removed 2 bases from V and 0 bases from J, with 11 bases in between. The length of the CDR3 is 16 residues. Germline V gene data show CDR1 as SGHTA and CDR2 as FQGNSA. The chain's CDR3 is CASSLSGGYSNQPQHF. The CDR3, as DNA: TGTGCCAGCAGCTTATCTGGGGGGTATAGCAATCAGCCCCAGCATTTT.

The rearrangement joins TRBV21-1 to TRBJ2-3; the table's D call of TRBD1 was not tested on the DNA. TRBV21-1 is tagged as a pseudogene. The CDR3 length is 11 residues. CDR3 nucleotides: TGTGCCAACCCAGTTCCAGATACGCAGTATTTT. This encodes CANPVPDTQYF.

This clone was seen more than once but under ten times. V and J are TRBV7-9 and TRBJ1-3; no firm D call. CDR3 length: 16 residues. Germline V gives CDR1 SEHNR, CDR2 FQNEAQ (reference sequence). The V gene lost 3 bases and the J gene lost 0 bases, with 12 bases spanning the gap. The CDR3 loop reads CASSLGKAYSGNTIYF. Written as DNA, the CDR3 is TGTGCCAGCAGCTTGGGCAAGGCATACTCTGGAAACACCATATATTTT.